These 9 T cell receptor beta chains were all obtained from the same sample, sequenced in a study of naive and memory T cell subsets. Both TRBC1 and TRBC2 were covered by a beta constant-region primer of two equimolar oligonucleotides. TCRdb re-called the UMI-ligation and nested PCR reads with MiXCR, one entry per CDR3 protein. The table has about 90,000 distinct CDR3 sequences, over 7% seen once; the top ten hold more than 1.5%. The sequenced material came from central memory CD4+ T cells from blood. These receptor sequences come from a human donor in good health.

This clonotype was recorded a few times. The genes are TRBV2 and TRBJ2-3; TRBD2 is a possible D gene (6 bases). The V gene's germline CDR1 is SNHLY and CDR2 FYNNEI. V was pared by 10 bases and J by 1 base, with 18 bases between. The CDR3 spans 15 residues. The CDR3, as DNA: TGTGCCAACTCGGTAGATAGCGGCGGCACAGATACGCAGTATTTT. Translated, it gives CANSVDSGGTDTQYF.

This clonotype has at least ten counts. This chain uses TRBV4-1 with TRBJ2-3; D call uncertain. This CDR3 has 18 amino acids. The V and J ends lost 0 bases and 6 bases respectively, with 22 bases between them. The V gene's germline CDR1 is MGHRA and CDR2 YSYEKL. As DNA, the CDR3 is TGCGCCAGCAGCCAAGACCCTCCAACACTTCGCACGACGGATACGCAGTATTTT. It specifies CASSQDPPTLRTTDTQYF.

There are many counts of this clonotype. The chain is built from TRBV27 and TRBJ1-1; possibly TRBD1 for D (6 bases). The V and J ends lost 4 bases and 5 bases respectively, with 11 bases between them. CDR1 is MNHEY and CDR2 is SMNVEV in the germline V gene (reference sequence). The CDR3 has 13 residues. CDR3 sequence: CASSSQGRTEAFF. The CDR3 DNA sequence: TGTGCCAGCAGTTCACAGGGTAGGACTGAAGCTTTCTTT.

This clonotype was seen only a few times. This chain uses TRBV7-2 with TRBJ2-5; 9 bases align to TRBD1. Trimming cost V 1 base and J 5 bases; bases outside gene matches: 5. Looked up from germline, CDR1 is SGHTA and CDR2 is FQGNSA. This CDR3 has 15 residues. The CDR3 loop reads CASSLVTGGWETQYF. CDR3 DNA: TGTGCCAGCAGCTTAGTGACAGGGGGGTGGGAGACCCAGTACTTC.

This clonotype appeared many times. The CDR3 loop is CASSYVGGSRTGELFF. The CDR3 DNA is TGTGCCAGCAGTTACGTAGGCGGGAGCCGCACCGGGGAGCTGTTTTTT. The rearrangement joins TRBV6-6 to TRBJ2-2; 7 bases line up with TRBD2. The CDR3 extends over 16 amino acids. V was pared by 2 bases and J by 4 bases, with 7 bases of the junction left unmatched. Germline V gene data show CDR1 as MNHNY and CDR2 as SVGAGI (reference sequence).

This clonotype was observed a handful of times. The chain recombines TRBV10-3 with TRBJ2-1, with 10 nucleotides matching TRBD2. The CDR3 contains 14 residues. After removal of 8 bases from V and 10 bases from J, the junction contained 11 bases not matched to a gene. Germline CDR1 reads ENHRY; CDR2 reads SYGVKD. This CDR3 reads CAIGKREGRGEQFF. DNA of the CDR3: TGTGCCATCGGCAAGCGGGAGGGCCGGGGCGAGCAGTTCTTC.

This clonotype was recorded at least ten times. V gene TRBV7-2 combines with J gene TRBJ2-3, with 10 bases matching TRBD2. Germline trimming cut 3 bases from V and 1 base from J; bases unmatched to any gene: 4. In germline, CDR1 is SGHTA, CDR2 FQGNSA. The CDR3 spans 16 residues. The CDR3 DNA follows: TGTGCCAGCAGCTTGATCGGGACTAGCGGCACAGATACGCAGTATTTT. This encodes CASSLIGTSGTDTQYF.

In its sample, this clonotype was seen a few times. J is TRBJ2-7 and V is TRBV7-8; TRBD1 matches 9 bases. V lost 3 bases and J lost 12; bases outside the gene matches: 6. The CDR3 has 12 amino acids. Per germline, CDR1 SGHVS and CDR2 FQNEAQ. The CDR3 loop reads CASSLGQGKGYF. CDR3 DNA sequence: TGTGCCAGCAGCTTGGGACAGGGTAAGGGGTACTTC.

V is TRBV28 and J is TRBJ1-5; 9 bases match TRBD1. Germline V gene data show CDR1 as MDHEN and CDR2 as SYDVKM. Trimming took 6 bases from V and 7 from J; bases not matched to a gene: 10. CDR3 length: 15 amino acids. This CDR3 is CASSLSTGGQQPQHF. The CDR3 region has the DNA TGTGCCAGCAGCCTCTCGACAGGGGGTCAACAGCCCCAGCATTTT.